This T cell receptor beta chain emerged from a study of cytomegalovirus exposure and HLA in healthy donors. The wider study: Clustering assigned 70% to 90% of the approximately 430 genotyped donors to the Caucasian-associated ancestry cluster. Regarding the study as a whole: Apart from CMV serostatus, no immune exposure information was available.

In germline, CDR1 is MDHEN, CDR2 SYDVKM. The trim removed 6 bases at V and 8 bases at J, leaving 10 bases unmatched. This CDR3 has 14 residues. Details on this clone: Antigen: not known.

The study ran its PCR with 60 Vbeta and 13 Jbeta primers. Using immunoSEQ multiplex PCR, the repertoire was profiled, and TCRdb retains in-frame clones only, with some absent. The sample has about 150,000 clones, around 60% seen once. The chain has TRBV28 and TRBJ1-2; TRBD1 aligns across 9 bases. Sequenced sample: PBMCs. The source of this sequence is a woman in her sixties in good health and CMV-seropositive. The CDR3 loop is CASSSGQGKWGYTF. The CDR3 bases are TGTGCCAGCAGCTCGGGACAGGGAAAGTGGGGCTACACCTTC.